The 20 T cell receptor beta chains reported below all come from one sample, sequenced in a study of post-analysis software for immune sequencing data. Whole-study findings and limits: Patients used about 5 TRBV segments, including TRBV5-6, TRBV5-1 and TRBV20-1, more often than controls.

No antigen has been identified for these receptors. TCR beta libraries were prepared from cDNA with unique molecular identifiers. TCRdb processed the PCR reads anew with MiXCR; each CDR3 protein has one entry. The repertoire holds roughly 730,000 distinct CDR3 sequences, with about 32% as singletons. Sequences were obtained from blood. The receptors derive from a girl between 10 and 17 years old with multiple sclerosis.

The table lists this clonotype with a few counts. CDR3 in amino acids: CASSPRVGEQYF. The CDR3 nucleotides are TGTGCCAGCAGTCCTCGGGTCGGCGAGCAGTACTTC. The rearrangement joins TRBV12-3 or TRBV12-4 to TRBJ2-7, with D uncertain. The length of the CDR3 is 12 residues. The V end was cut by 5 bases, the J end by 6 bases, with 11 bases between.

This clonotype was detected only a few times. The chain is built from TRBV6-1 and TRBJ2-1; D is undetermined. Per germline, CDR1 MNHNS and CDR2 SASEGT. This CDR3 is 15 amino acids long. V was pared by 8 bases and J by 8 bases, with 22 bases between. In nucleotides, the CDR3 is TGTGCCAGCGAAACCGACGATAGGCGATATGATGAGCAGTTCTTC. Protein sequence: CASETDDRRYDEQFF.

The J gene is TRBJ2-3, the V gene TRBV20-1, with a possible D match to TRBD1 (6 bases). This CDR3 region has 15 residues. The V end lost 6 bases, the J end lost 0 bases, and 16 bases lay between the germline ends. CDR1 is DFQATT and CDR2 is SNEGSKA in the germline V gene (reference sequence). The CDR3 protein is CSADSRESSTDTQYF. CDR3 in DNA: TGCAGTGCGGACAGCAGGGAGTCTAGCACAGATACGCAGTATTTT.

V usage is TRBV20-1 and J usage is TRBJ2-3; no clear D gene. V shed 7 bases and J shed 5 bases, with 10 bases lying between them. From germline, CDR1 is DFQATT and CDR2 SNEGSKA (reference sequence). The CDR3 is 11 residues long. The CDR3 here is CSGIEVDTQYF. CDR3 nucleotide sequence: TGCAGTGGTATAGAAGTAGATACGCAGTATTTT.

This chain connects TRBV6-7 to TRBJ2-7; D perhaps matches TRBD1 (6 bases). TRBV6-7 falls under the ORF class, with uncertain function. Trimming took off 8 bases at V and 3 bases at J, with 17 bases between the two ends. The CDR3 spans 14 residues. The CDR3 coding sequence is TGTGCCAGCCCTGGCTCAGGGGCGATCTACGAGCAGTACTTC. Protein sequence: CASPGSGAIYEQYF.

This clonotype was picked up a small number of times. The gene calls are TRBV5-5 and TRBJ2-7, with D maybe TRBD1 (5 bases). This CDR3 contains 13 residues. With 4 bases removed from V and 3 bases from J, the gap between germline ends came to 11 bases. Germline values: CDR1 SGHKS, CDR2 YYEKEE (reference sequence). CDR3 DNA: TGTGCCAGCAGCCCGACAGTAAGCTACGAGCAGTACTTC. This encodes CASSPTVSYEQYF.

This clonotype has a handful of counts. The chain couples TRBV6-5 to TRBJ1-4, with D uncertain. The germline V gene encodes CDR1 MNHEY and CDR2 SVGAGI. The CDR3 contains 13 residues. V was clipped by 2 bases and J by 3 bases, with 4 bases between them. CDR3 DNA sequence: TGTGCCAGCAGTTACGTAGCTAATGAAAAACTGTTTTTT. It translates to CASSYVANEKLFF.

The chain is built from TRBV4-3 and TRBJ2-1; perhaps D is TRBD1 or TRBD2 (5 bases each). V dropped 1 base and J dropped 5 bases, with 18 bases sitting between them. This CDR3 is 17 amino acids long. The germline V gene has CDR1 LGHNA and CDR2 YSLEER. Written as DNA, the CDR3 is TGCGCCAGCAGCCAAGGACCCGGGGCCCGGCGGCACAATGAGCAGTTCTTC. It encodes CASSQGPGARRHNEQFF.

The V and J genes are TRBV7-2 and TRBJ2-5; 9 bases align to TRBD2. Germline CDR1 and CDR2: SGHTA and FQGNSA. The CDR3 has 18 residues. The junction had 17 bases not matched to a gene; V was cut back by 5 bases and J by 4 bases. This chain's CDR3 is CASSPRRGVAGVPETQYF. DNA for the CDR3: TGTGCCAGCAGCCCGAGACGAGGAGTAGCGGGAGTCCCAGAGACCCAGTACTTC.

CDR3 nucleotide sequence: TGTGCCAGCAGCCCGACTAGCGGGGGTACCAAAAACATTCAGTACTTC. Its translation: CASSPTSGGTKNIQYF. The chain uses TRBV7-2 and TRBJ2-4, with TRBD2 identical over 12 bases. The CDR3 is 16 amino acids. Germline V gene sequence: CDR1 SGHTA, CDR2 FQGNSA. J was trimmed by 2 bases and V by 5 bases; bases with no gene match: 4.

The CDR3 DNA is TGTGCCAGCAGTCAAGCAGGGGGCCACTACGAGCAGTACTTC. Its protein is CASSQAGGHYEQYF. The chain uses TRBV6-2 or TRBV6-3 and TRBJ2-7; TRBD1 matches at 8 bases. Trimming removed 5 bases from V and 3 bases from J; junction bases left unmatched: 6. Germline V CDR1 and CDR2: MNHEY, SVGEGT. The CDR3 is made up of 14 amino acids.

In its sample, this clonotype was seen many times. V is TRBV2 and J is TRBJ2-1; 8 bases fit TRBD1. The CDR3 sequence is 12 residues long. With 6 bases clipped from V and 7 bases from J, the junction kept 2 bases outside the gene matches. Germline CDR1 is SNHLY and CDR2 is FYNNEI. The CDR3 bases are TGTGCCAGCAGCCGACAGGGGAATGAGCAGTTCTTC. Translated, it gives CASSRQGNEQFF.

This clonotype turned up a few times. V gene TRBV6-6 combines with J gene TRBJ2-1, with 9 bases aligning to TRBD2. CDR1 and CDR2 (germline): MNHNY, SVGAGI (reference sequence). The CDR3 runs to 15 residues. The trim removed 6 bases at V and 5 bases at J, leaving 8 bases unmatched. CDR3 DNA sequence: TGTGCCAGCAGGAAGACTAGCGGAAGCAACAATGAGCAGTTCTTC. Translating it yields CASRKTSGSNNEQFF.

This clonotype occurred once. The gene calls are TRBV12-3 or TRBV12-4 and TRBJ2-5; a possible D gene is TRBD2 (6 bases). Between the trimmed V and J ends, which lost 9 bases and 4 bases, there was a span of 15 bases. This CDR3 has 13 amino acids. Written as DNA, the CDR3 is TGTGCCAGTAGGGAGGCGCTAAGAGAGACCCAGTACTTC. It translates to CASREALRETQYF.

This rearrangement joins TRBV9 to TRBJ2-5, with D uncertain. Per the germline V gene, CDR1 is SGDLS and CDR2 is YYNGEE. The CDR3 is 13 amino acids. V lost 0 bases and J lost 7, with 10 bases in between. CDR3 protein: CASSVGGVGTQYF. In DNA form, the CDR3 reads TGTGCCAGCAGCGTAGGTGGTGTGGGGACCCAGTACTTC.

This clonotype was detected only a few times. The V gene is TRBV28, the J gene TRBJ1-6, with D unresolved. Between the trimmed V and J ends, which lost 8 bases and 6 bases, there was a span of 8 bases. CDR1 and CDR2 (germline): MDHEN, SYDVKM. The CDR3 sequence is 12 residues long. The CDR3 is CASATFNSPLHF. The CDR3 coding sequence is TGTGCCAGCGCGACGTTTAATTCACCCCTCCACTTT. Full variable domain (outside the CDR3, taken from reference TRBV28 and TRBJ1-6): DVKVTQSSRYLVKRTGEKVFLECVQDMDHENMFWYRQDPGLGLRLIYFSYDVKMKEKGDIPEGYSVSREKKERFSLILESASTNQTSMYLCASATFNSPLHFGNGTRLTVT.

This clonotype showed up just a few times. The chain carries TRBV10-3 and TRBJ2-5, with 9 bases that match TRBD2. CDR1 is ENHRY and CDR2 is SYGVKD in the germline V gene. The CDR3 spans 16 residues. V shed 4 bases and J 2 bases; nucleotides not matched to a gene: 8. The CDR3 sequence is CAISVGAGGRQETQYF. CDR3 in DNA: TGTGCCATCAGTGTTGGGGCGGGAGGGCGACAAGAGACCCAGTACTTC.

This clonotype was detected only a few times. CDR3 nucleotides: TGCGCCAGCAGCTCTTTAGCGGGAACCCATGAGCAGTTCTTC. Amino acid sequence: CASSSLAGTHEQFF. This rearrangement joins TRBV5-1 to TRBJ2-1; 8 bases match TRBD2. The CDR3 consists of 14 residues. CDR1 and CDR2 from the germline V gene are SGHRS and YFSETQ. V shed 3 bases and J 8 bases; nucleotides not matched to a gene: 7.

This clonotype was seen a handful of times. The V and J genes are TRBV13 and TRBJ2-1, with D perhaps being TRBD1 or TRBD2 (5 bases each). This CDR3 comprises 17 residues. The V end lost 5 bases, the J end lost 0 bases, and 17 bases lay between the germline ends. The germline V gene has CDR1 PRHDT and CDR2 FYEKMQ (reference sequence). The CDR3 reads CASSTSRDLSSYNEQFF. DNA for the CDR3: TGTGCCAGCAGCACCAGCCGGGACCTAAGCTCCTACAATGAGCAGTTCTTC.

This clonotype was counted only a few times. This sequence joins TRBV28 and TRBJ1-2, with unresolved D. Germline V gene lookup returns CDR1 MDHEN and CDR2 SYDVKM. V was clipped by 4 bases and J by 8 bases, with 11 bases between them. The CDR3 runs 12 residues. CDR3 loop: CASSSGGGGYTF. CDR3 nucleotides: TGTGCCAGCAGTTCCGGAGGCGGCGGCTACACCTTC.